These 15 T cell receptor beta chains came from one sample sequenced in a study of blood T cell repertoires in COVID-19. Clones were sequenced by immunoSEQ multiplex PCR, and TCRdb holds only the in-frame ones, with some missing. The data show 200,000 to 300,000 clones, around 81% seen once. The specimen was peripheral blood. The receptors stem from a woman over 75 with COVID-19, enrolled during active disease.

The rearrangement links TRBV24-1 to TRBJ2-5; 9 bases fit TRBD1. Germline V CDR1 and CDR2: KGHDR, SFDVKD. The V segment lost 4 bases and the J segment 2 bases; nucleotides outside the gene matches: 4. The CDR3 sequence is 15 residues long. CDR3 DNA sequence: TGTGCCACCAGTGAGCCCGGGACAGGGCAAGAGACCCAGTACTTC. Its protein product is CATSEPGTGQETQYF.

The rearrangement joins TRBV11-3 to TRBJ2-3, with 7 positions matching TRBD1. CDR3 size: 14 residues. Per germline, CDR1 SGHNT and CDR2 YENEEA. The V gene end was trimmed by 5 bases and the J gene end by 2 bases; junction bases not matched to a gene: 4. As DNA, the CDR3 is TGTGCCAGCAGCGAGGGACAGTTCACAGATACGCAGTATTTT. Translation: CASSEGQFTDTQYF.

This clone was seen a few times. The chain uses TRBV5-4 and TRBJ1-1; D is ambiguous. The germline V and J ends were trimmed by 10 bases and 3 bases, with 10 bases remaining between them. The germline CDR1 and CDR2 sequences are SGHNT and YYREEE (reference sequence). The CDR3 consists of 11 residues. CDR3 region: CASHGDTEAFF. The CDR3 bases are TGTGCCTCCCACGGGGACACTGAAGCTTTCTTT.

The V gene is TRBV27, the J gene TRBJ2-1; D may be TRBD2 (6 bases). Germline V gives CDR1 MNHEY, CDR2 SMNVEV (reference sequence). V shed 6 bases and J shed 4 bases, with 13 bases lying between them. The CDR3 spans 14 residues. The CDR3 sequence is CASRDPAGYNEQFF. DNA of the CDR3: TGTGCCAGCAGGGATCCAGCGGGTTACAATGAGCAGTTCTTC.

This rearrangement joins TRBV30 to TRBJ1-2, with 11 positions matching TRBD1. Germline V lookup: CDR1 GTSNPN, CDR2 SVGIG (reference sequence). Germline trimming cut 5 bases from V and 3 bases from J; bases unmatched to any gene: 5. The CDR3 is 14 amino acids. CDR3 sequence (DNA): TGTGCCTGGGAGGACAGGGGGCTAGACTATGGCTACACCTTC. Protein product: CAWEDRGLDYGYTF. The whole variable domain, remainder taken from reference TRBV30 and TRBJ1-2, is SQTIHQWPATLVQPVGSPLSLECTVEGTSNPNLYWYRQAAGRGLQLLFYSVGIGQISSEVPQNLSASRPQDRQFILSSKKLLLSDSGFYLCAWEDRGLDYGYTFGSGTRLTVV.

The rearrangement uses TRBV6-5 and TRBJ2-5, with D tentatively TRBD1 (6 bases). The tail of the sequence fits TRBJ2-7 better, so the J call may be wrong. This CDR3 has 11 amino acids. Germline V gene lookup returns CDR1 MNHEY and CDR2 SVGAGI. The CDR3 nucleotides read TGTGCCAGCTTCCAGGGGTACGAGCAGTACTTC. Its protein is CASFQGYEQYF.

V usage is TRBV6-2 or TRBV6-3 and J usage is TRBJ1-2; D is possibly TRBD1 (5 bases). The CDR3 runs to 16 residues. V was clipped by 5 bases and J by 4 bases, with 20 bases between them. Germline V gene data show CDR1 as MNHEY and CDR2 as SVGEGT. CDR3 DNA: TGTGCCAGCAGTCCCTTAACCCCGGGGGTCGGCTATGGCTACACCTTC. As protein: CASSPLTPGVGYGYTF.

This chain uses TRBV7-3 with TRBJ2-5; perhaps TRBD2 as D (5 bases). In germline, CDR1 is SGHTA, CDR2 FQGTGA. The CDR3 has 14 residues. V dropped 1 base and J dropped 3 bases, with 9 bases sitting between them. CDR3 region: CASSLNGGKETQYF. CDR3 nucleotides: TGTGCCAGCAGCTTAAACGGAGGAAAAGAGACCCAGTACTTC.

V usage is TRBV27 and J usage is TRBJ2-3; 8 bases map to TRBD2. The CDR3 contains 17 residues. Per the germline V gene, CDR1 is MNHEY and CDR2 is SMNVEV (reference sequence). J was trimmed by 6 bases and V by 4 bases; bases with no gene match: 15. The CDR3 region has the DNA TGTGCCAGCAGTTGGGCCCCGGTAGCGGGGAGGGCGGATACGCAGTATTTT. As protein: CASSWAPVAGRADTQYF.

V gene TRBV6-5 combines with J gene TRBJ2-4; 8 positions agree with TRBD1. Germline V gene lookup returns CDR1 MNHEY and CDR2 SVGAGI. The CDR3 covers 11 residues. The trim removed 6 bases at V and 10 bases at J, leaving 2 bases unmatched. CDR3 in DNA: TGTGCCAGCAGAAACAGGGGGATTCAGTACTTC. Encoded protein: CASRNRGIQYF.

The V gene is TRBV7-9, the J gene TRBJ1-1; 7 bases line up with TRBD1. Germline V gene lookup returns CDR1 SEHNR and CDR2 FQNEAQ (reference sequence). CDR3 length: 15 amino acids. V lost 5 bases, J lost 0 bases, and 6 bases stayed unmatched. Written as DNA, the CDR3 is TGTGCCAGCAGCCGAGGGGGCGAAATGAACACTGAAGCTTTCTTT. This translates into CASSRGGEMNTEAFF.

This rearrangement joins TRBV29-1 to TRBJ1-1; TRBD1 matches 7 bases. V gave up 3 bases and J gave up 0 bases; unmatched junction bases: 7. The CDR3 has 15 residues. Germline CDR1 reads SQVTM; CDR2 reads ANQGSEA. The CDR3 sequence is CSVDRDSLMNTEAFF. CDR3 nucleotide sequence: TGCAGCGTTGATCGGGACAGCCTCATGAACACTGAAGCTTTCTTT. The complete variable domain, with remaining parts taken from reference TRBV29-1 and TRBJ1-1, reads SAVISQKPSRDICQRGTSLTIQCQVDSQVTMMFWYRQQPGQSLTLIATANQGSEATYESGFVIDKFPISRPNLTFSTLTVSNMSPEDSSIYLCSVDRDSLMNTEAFFGQGTRLTVV.

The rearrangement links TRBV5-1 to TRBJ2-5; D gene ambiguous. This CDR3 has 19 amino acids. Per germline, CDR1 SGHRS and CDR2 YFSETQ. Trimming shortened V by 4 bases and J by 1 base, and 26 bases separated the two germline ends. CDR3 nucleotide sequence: TGCGCCAGCAGCCCTGGTGCTAGTCGGTTATCGGGTTTCCAAGAGACCCAGTACTTC. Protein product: CASSPGASRLSGFQETQYF.

CDR3 DNA: TGTGCCAGCAGGGGAGATGGCACTGAAGCTTTCTTT. This translates into CASRGDGTEAFF. The rearrangement uses TRBV7-3 and TRBJ1-1, with D hard to call. In germline, CDR1 is SGHTA, CDR2 FQGTGA. CDR3 size: 12 residues. The ends were cut back, 6 bases at V and 4 bases at J, with 9 bases in the middle.

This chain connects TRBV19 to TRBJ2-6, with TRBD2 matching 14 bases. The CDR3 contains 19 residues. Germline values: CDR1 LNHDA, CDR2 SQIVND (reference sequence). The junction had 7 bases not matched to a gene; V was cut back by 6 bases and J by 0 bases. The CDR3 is CASRISGTSGGSGANVLTF. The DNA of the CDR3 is TGTGCCAGTAGAATCTCCGGGACTAGCGGGGGCTCTGGGGCCAACGTCCTGACTTTC.